This T cell receptor beta chain was obtained from a study of blood T cell repertoires in COVID-19 (dated by TCRdb to 2020 to 2021). Some background on the complete study: Collaborator samples came from the United States, Italy and Spain and covered acute and convalescent phases of COVID-19. The repertoires were released in a freely available public database meant as a resource for research on the immune response to SARS-CoV-2. The prospective study material was composed of cDNA or gDNA derived from T cells, B-cell-depleted T cells, or PBMCs. Where available, HLA class I and class II types were taken from metadata supplied by the sample provider and were not determined by assay-based typing. Sample metadata almost always included a de-identified subject ID, COVID-19 status, age in years and sex. The samples were drawn from two sources: the first 160 participants of the ongoing ImmuneRACE study, and 1,000 to 1,500 subjects contributed by 6 global collaborators. The dataset comprised deeply sampled blood TCRbeta repertoires from subjects exposed to, actively infected with, or recovered from COVID-19. Overall results and qualifications from the work: Clinical and demographic metadata were provided uncurated, with the amount varying by source and participant.

TCRbeta CDR3 regions were amplified from genomic DNA by means of the immunoSEQ Assay, a bias-controlled multiplex PCR. The authors' pipeline ran thus. Within the assay, amplification of reference gene primers was used to estimate how many nucleated cells each sample contained. Sequence reads were collapsed and filtered to measure the absolute abundance of every unique TCRbeta CDR3 rearrangement. Productive Simpson clonality was computed per sample as the square root of Simpson's diversity index over productive rearrangements. In TCRdb, the immuneACCESS table is reduced to in-frame sequences with V and J assigned. These tables do not hold every clone; where another copy was compared, an unresolved V gene accounts for under half, and the others remain unexplained. That table supplies the V and J calls and clone size; D and trimming were determined from the DNA. The sample profile shows tens of thousands of clones; 90% of them were found once. The top ten clonotypes cover approximately 0.49% of the sample.

One collaborating source in Seattle enrolled patients during active infection and followed them longitudinally through the course of disease. Collaborating institutions collected whole blood in K2EDTA tubes following their own protocols. For TCRbeta analysis, collaborators shipped samples as frozen whole blood, isolated PBMCs, or DNA extracted from either of those sample types. A remark on this clone: It lacks a known antigen. The sample holds no much larger clone one base away, and base qualities are not on file.

The CDR3 measures 15 amino acids from cysteine to phenylalanine. Only the CDR3 region is kept as DNA, spanning 45 bases read in frame from base 1. CDR1 and CDR2 (SGHTA, FQGNSA) derive from the germline V gene. Trimming takes 3 bases off V and 3 bases off J; junction bases not matched to a gene: 7. The TCR sequence derives from a man aged 45-65 years with COVID-19, enrolled during active disease. The sample was peripheral blood. The V gene is TRBV7-2 and the J gene is TRBJ1-1, with TRBD1 matching 7 junction bases. The sequenced DNA is TGTGCCAGCAGCTTCCGGAGACAGGGTGACACTGAAGCTTTCTTT. Its protein product is CASSFRRQGDTEAFF.